This T cell receptor beta chain was recorded in a study of blood T cells in healthy people across ages. Alongside a J-beta primer mix, a sample-barcoded 5' primer served in a second PCR lasting roughly 6 to 11 cycles. TCRdb independently ran MiXCR on the 5' RACE reads; one entry per CDR3 protein. The table records 600,000 or so distinct CDR3 sequences, around half of them present only once. J gave up 8 bases and V 0 bases, and 10 bases lay outside the gene matches. Germline CDR1 and CDR2: DFQATT and SNEGSKA (reference sequence). The CDR3 covers 15 residues. Approximately 9.4 milliliters was the volume of peripheral blood drawn from each donor. The authors extracted at least 6 micrograms of total RNA per sample.

This TCR came from a man aged 80 or over in good health. V and J are TRBV20-1 and TRBJ1-2; 9 nucleotides line up with TRBD1. The sample taken for sequencing was blood. The CDR3 loop reads CSARDGTGSSGGYTF. In DNA form, the CDR3 reads TGCAGTGCTAGAGATGGGACAGGGAGTTCGGGGGGCTACACCTTC.